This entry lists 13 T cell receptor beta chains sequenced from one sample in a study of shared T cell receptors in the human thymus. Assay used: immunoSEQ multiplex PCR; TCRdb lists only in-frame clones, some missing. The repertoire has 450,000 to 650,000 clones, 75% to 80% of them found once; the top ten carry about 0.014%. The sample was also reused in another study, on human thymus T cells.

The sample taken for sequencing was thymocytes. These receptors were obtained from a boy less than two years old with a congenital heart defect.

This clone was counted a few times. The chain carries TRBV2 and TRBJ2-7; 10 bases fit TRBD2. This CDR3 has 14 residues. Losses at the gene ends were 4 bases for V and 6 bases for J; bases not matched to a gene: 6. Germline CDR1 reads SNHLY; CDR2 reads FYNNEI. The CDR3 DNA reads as TGTGCCAGCAGTGGGGCTAGCGGGAGTCCCGAGCAGTACTTC. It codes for CASSGASGSPEQYF.

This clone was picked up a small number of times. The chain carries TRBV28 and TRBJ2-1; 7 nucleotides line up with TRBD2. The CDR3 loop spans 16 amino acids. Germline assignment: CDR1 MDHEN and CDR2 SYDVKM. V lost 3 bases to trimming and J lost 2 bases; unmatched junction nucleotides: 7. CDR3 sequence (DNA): TGTGCCAGCAGTTTTCGGGGGGTTTCGGCCTACAATGAGCAGTTCTTC. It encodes CASSFRGVSAYNEQFF. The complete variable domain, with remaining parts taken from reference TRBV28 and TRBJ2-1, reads DVKVTQSSRYLVKRTGEKVFLECVQDMDHENMFWYRQDPGLGLRLIYFSYDVKMKEKGDIPEGYSVSREKKERFSLILESASTNQTSMYLCASSFRGVSAYNEQFFGPGTRLTVL.

CDR3 DNA sequence: TGTGCCAGCAGTGAATGGGGGACTAGTTCCTACAATGAGCAGTTCTTC. Translating it yields CASSEWGTSSYNEQFF. The genes are TRBV2 and TRBJ2-1; 8 positions agree with TRBD2. The junction had 4 bases not matched to a gene; V was cut back by 2 bases and J by 1 base. Germline loops: CDR1 SNHLY, CDR2 FYNNEI. The CDR3 length is 16 residues.

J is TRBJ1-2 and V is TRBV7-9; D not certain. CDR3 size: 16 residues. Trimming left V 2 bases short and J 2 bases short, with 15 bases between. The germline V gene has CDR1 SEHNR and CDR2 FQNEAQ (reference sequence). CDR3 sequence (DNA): TGTGCCAGCAGCTTACTGATCCCGGGATCCAACTATGGCTACACCTTC. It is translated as CASSLLIPGSNYGYTF.

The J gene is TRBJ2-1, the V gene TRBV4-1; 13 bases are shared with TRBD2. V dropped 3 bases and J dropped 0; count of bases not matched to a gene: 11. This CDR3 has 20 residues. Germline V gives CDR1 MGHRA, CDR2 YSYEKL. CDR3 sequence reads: CASSQDFPGLAGSSYNEQFF. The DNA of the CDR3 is TGCGCCAGCAGCCAGGATTTTCCGGGACTAGCGGGGAGCTCCTACAATGAGCAGTTCTTC.

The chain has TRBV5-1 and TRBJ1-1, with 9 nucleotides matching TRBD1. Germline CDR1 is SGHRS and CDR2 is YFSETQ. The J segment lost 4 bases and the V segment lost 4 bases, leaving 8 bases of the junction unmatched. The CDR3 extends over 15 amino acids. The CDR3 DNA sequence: TGCGCCAGCAGCCCATCGACAGGGGGGGTCACTGAAGCTTTCTTT. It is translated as CASSPSTGGVTEAFF.

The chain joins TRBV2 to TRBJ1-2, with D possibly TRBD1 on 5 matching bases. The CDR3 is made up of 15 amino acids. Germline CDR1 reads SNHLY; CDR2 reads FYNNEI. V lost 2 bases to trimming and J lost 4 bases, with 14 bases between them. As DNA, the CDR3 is TGTGCCAGCAGTGAATTCGGCAGGGAGGCCTATGGCTACACCTTC. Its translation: CASSEFGREAYGYTF. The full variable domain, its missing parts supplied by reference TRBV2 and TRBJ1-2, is EPEVTQTPSHQVTQMGQEVILRCVPISNHLYFYWYRQILGQKVEFLVSFYNNEISEKSEIFDDQFSVERPDGSNFTLKIRSTKLEDSAMYFCASSEFGREAYGYTFGSGTRLTVV.

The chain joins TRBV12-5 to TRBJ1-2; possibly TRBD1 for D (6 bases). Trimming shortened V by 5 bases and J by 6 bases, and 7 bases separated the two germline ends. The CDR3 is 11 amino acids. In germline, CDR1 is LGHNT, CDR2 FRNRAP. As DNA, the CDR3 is TGTGCTAGTGGTGGGGGCGATGGCTACACCTTC. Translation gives CASGGGDGYTF. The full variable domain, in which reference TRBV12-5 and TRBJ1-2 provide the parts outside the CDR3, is DARVTQTPRHKVTEMGQEVTMRCQPILGHNTVFWYRQTMMQGLELLAYFRNRAPLDDSGMPKDRFSAEMPDATLATLKIQPSEPRDSAVYFCASGGGDGYTFGSGTRLTVV.

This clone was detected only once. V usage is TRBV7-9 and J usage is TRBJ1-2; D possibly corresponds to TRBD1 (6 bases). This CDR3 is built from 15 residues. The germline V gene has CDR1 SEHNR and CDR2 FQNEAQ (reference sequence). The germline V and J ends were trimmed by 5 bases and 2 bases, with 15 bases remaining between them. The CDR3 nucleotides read TGTGCCAGCAGCCCCTTCGGGGGGCCGAACTATGGCTACACCTTC. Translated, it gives CASSPFGGPNYGYTF.

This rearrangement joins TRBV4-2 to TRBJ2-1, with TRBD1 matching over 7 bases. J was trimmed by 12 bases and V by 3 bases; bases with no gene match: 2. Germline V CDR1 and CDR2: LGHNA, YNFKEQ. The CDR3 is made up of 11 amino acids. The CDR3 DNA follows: TGTGCCAGCAGCCAGGGGGACAGGCAGTTCTTC. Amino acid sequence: CASSQGDRQFF.

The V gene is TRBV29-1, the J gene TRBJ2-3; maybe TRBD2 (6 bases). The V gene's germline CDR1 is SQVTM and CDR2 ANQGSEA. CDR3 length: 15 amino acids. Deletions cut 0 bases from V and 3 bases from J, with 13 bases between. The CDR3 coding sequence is TGCAGCGTTGAAGAGGCGACTAGTAGGACAGATACGCAGTATTTT. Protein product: CSVEEATSRTDTQYF.

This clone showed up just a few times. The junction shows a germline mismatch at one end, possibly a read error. CDR3 sequence (DNA): TGTGCTAGCAGCGCCACTAACCAGGGAGGGGAGACCCAGTACTTC. It yields the protein CASSATNQGGETQYF. The V and J genes are TRBV7-7 and TRBJ2-5, with 7 bases identical to TRBD2. Looked up from germline, CDR1 is SSHAT and CDR2 is FNYEAQ (reference sequence). The CDR3 contains 15 residues. The full variable domain, completed using reference TRBV7-7 and TRBJ2-5, is GAGVSQSPRYKVTKRGQDVTLRCDPISSHATLYWYQQALGQGPEFLTYFNYEAQPDKSGLPSDRFSAERPEGSISTLTIQRTEQRDSAMYRCASSATNQGGETQYFGPGTRLLVL.

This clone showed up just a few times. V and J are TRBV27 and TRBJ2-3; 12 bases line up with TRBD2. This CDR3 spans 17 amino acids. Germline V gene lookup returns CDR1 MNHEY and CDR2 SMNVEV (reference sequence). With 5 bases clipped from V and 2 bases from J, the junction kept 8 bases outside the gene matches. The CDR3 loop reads CASSQRLAGAHTDTQYF. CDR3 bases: TGTGCCAGCAGTCAGCGACTAGCGGGAGCCCACACAGATACGCAGTATTTT.